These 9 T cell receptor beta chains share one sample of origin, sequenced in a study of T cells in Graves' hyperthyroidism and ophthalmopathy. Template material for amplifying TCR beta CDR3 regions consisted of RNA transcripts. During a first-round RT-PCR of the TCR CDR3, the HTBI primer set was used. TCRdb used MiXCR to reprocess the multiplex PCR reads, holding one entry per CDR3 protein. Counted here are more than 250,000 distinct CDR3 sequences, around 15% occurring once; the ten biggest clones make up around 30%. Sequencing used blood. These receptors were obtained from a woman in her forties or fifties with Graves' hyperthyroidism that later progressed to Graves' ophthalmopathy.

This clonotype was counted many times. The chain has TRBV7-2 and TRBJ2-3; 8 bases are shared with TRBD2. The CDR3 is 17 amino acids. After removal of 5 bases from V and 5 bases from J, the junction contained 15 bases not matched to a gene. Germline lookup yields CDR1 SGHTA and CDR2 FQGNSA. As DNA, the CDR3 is TGTGCCAGCAGCAGGGGGGGATGGCGGGGGGAGGGAGATACGCAGTATTTT. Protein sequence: CASSRGGWRGEGDTQYF.

CDR3 loop: CATSREGPNTGELFF. CDR3 coding DNA: TGTGCCACCAGCAGAGAGGGTCCGAACACCGGGGAGCTGTTTTTT. The chain recombines TRBV15 with TRBJ2-2, with unresolved D. The V gene lost 0 bases and the J gene lost 0 bases, with 5 bases spanning the gap. This CDR3 comprises 15 residues. Looked up from germline, CDR1 is LNHNV and CDR2 is YYDKDF (reference sequence).

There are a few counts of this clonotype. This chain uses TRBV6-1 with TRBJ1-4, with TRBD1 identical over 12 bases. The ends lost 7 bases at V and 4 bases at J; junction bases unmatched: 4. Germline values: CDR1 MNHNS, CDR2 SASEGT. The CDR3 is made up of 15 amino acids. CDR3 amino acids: CASTGTGGNNEKLFF. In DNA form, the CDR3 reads TGTGCCAGCACCGGGACAGGGGGCAATAATGAAAAACTGTTTTTT.

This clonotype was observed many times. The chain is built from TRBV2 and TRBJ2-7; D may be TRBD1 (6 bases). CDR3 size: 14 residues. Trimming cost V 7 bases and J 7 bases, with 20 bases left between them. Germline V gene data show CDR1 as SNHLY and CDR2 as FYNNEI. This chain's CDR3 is CASIGRDKYWEQYF. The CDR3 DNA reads TGTGCCAGCATTGGCAGGGACAAGTACTGGGAGCAGTACTTC.

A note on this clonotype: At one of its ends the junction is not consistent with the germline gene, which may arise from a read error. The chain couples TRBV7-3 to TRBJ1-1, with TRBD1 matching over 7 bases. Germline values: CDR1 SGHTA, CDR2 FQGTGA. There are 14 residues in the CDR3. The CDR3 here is CASSKDREGTEVFF. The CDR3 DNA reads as TGTGCCAGCAGCAAAGACAGGGAAGGGACTGAAGTTTTCTTT.

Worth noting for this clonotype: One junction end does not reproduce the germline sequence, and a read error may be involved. DNA for the CDR3: TGTGGCAGCAGTTTAAGGGGATACAATGAGCAGTTCTTC. Residues: CGSSLRGYNEQFF. The V and J genes are TRBV27 and TRBJ2-1; maybe TRBD1 (5 bases). There are 13 residues in the CDR3. Germline V gene sequence: CDR1 MNHEY, CDR2 SMNVEV (reference sequence).

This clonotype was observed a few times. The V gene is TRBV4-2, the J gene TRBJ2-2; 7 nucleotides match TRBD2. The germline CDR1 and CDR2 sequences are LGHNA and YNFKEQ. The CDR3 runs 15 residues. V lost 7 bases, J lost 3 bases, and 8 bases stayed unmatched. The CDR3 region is CASKLGGTDTGELFF. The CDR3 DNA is TGTGCCAGCAAGCTGGGGGGGACGGACACCGGGGAGCTGTTTTTT.

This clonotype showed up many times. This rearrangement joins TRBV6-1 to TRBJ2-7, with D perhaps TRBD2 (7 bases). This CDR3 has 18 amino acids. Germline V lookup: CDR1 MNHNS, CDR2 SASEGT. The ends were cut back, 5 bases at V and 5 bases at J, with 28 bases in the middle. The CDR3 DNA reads TGTGCCAGCAGTACGGTACGGGGGGCTAGCGGTAACCTAAACGAGCAGTACTTC. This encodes CASSTVRGASGNLNEQYF.

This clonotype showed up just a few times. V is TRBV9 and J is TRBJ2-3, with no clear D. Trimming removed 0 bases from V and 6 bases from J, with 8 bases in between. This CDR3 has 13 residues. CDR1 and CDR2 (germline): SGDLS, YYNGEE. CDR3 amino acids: CASSVVSRDTQYF. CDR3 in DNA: TGTGCCAGCAGCGTAGTAAGTAGGGATACGCAGTATTTT. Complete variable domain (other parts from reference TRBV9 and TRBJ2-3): DSGVTQTPKHLITATGQRVTLRCSPRSGDLSVYWYQQSLDQGLQFLIQYYNGEERAKGNILERFSAQQFPDLHSELNLSSLELGDSALYFCASSVVSRDTQYFGPGTRLTVL.